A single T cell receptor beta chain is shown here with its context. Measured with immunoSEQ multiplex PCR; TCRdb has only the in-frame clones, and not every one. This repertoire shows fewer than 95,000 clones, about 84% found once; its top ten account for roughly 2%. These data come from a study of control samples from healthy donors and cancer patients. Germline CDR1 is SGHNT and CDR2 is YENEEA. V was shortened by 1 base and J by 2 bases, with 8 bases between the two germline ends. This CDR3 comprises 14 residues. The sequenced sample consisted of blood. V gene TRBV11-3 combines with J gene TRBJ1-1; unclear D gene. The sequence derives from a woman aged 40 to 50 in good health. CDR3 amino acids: CASSLAPINTEAFF. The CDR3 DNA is TGTGCCAGCAGCTTAGCCCCGATTAACACTGAAGCTTTCTTT.